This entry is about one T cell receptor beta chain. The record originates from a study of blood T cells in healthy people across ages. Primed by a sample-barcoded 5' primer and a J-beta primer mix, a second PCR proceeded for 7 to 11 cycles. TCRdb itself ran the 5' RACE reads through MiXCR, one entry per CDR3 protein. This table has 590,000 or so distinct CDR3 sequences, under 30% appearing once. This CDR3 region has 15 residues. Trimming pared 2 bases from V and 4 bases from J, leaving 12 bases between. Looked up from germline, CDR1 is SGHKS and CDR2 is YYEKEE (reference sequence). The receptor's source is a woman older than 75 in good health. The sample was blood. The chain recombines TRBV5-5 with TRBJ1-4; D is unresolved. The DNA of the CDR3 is TGTGCCAGCAGCTTCACATCAGGACTTAATGAAAAACTGTTTTTT. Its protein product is CASSFTSGLNEKLFF.